A selection of T cell receptor beta chains follows, all from one sample in a study of technical replicates of blood from a few donors. Clones were read by immunoSEQ multiplex PCR, and TCRdb kept only the in-frame ones, dropping some. The top ten hold approximately 0.22% of the sample, which has 85,000 to 100,000 clones, 90% to 97% seen once. Sequencing was carried out using T cells isolated from PBMCs. Every receptor here comes from a human donor in good health. Each CDR3 is given with its conserved first and last residue. D genes are given only for firm matches. Only part of the rows carry a size: once, few, many, or a class if the clone is expanded.

V gene	J gene	D gene	clone size	CDR3 protein	CDR3 DNA
TRBV29-1	TRBJ1-1	-	-	CSVPRNTEAFF	TGCAGCGTTCCCAGGAACACTGAAGCTTTCTTT
TRBV5-4	TRBJ2-1	-	-	CASSLGGYNEQFF	TGTGCCAGCAGCTTAGGCGGGTACAATGAGCAGTTCTTC
TRBV11-2	TRBJ2-1	TRBD2	-	CASSFKAGFGYNEQFF	TGTGCCAGCAGCTTCAAAGCGGGGTTCGGCTACAATGAGCAGTTCTTC
TRBV28	TRBJ2-7	-	-	CASSLQVTYEQYF	TGTGCCAGCAGTTTGCAGGTAACCTACGAGCAGTACTTC
TRBV4-2	TRBJ2-7	TRBD1	-	CASSQLTNNIRQGTTYEQYF	TGTGCCAGCAGCCAACTCACTAATAATATCAGACAGGGAACGACCTACGAGCAGTACTTC
TRBV5-6	TRBJ1-1	TRBD1	-	CASSPTGWGTEAFF	TGTGCCAGCAGCCCGACAGGGTGGGGCACTGAAGCTTTCTTT
TRBV11-2	TRBJ2-7	TRBD1	-	CATSTGATSYEQYF	TGTGCCACCTCGACAGGGGCGACTAGCTACGAGCAGTACTTC
TRBV5-4	TRBJ1-1	TRBD1	-	CASRKGQGYTEAFF	TGTGCCAGCAGGAAGGGACAGGGGTACACTGAAGCTTTCTTT
TRBV15	TRBJ1-5	-	-	CATSRDHAGTPQPQHF	TGTGCCACCAGCAGAGATCATGCAGGGACACCGCAGCCCCAGCATTTT
TRBV5-6	TRBJ2-7	TRBD2	-	CASTGRLYEQYF	TGTGCCAGCACCGGGAGGCTCTACGAGCAGTACTTC
TRBV10-1	TRBJ2-7	TRBD1	once	CASSEATGGGYEQYF	TGCGCCAGCAGTGAGGCGACAGGGGGCGGCTACGAGCAGTACTTC
TRBV7-8	TRBJ1-5	-	-	CASSPRQVGDQPQHF	TGTGCCAGCAGCCCAAGACAGGTGGGGGATCAGCCCCAGCATTTT
TRBV10-2	TRBJ1-2	TRBD1	-	CASSQGTAVFGYTF	TGCGCCAGCAGCCAAGGGACAGCGGTATTTGGCTACACCTTC
TRBV27	TRBJ1-1	-	-	CASSPWTDTEAFF	TGTGCCAGCAGTCCCTGGACAGACACTGAAGCTTTCTTT
TRBV19	TRBJ2-5	-	-	CASSITVRETQYF	TGTGCCAGTAGTATCACAGTTCGGGAGACCCAGTACTTC
TRBV14	TRBJ1-1	-	-	CASSQDTGGLFFF	TGTGCCAGCAGCCAAGATACCGGGGGGCTATTCTTCTTT
TRBV7-3	TRBJ1-1	-	-	CASSTQGRANTEAFF	TGTGCCAGCAGCACGCAGGGGAGGGCCAACACTGAAGCTTTCTTT
TRBV5-4	TRBJ1-6	-	-	CASSLAVGVLYNSPLHF	TGTGCCAGCAGCTTGGCAGTGGGCGTTCTTTATAATTCACCCCTCCACTTT
TRBV9	TRBJ1-1	TRBD1	-	CASSARDRYTEAFF	TGTGCCAGCAGCGCGAGGGACAGGTACACTGAAGCTTTCTTT
TRBV19	TRBJ2-5	TRBD2	-	CASSIFLAGGQETQYF	TGTGCCAGTAGTATCTTCCTAGCGGGGGGCCAAGAGACCCAGTACTTC
TRBV7-6	TRBJ2-7	TRBD1	-	CASSSTGTGLYEQYF	TGTGCCAGCAGCTCTACCGGGACAGGGCTCTACGAGCAGTACTTC
TRBV6-6	TRBJ2-2	-	-	CASGKGITGELFF	TGTGCCAGCGGGAAGGGGATAACCGGGGAGCTGTTTTTT
TRBV9	TRBJ2-1	TRBD2	-	CASSGTSGTYNEQFF	TGTGCCAGCAGCGGAACTAGCGGAACTTACAATGAGCAGTTCTTC
TRBV19	TRBJ1-2	-	-	CASSATANYGYTF	TGTGCCAGTAGTGCGACAGCTAACTATGGCTACACCTTC
TRBV7-9	TRBJ2-5	TRBD1	-	CASSPGQEGKTQYF	TGTGCCAGCAGCCCCGGACAGGAAGGAAAGACCCAGTACTTC
TRBV7-8	TRBJ2-1	-	-	CASSRGSGGNEQFF	TGTGCCAGCAGCCGGGGATCGGGCGGTAATGAGCAGTTCTTC
TRBV4-2	TRBJ2-3	-	-	CASCEGRGGTDTQYF	TGTGCCAGCTGTGAAGGGAGGGGGGGCACAGATACGCAGTATTTT
TRBV28	TRBJ2-1	TRBD2	-	CASSLGGEPYNEQFF	TGTGCCAGCAGTTTGGGAGGGGAGCCCTACAATGAGCAGTTCTTC
TRBV6-1	TRBJ2-7	TRBD1	-	CASSTGQGRDYEQYF	TGTGCCAGCAGTACCGGACAGGGTCGGGACTACGAGCAGTACTTC
TRBV5-4	TRBJ2-2	TRBD2	once	CASSLAGGSANTGELFF	TGTGCCAGCAGCTTGGCCGGGGGGTCCGCGAACACCGGGGAGCTGTTTTTT
TRBV28	TRBJ1-6	-	-	CASSLLQGLNSPLHF	TGTGCCAGCAGTCTCCTCCAGGGGCTAAATTCACCCCTCCACTTT
TRBV6-1	TRBJ2-1	-	-	CASSELPQGSFF	TGTGCCAGCAGTGAACTTCCCCAGGGTTCGTTCTTC
TRBV27	TRBJ2-3	-	-	CASRGQRSTDTQYF	TGTGCCAGCAGGGGACAACGGTCCACAGATACGCAGTATTTT
TRBV5-4	TRBJ1-2	-	-	CASSLAAGDFHYGYTF	TGTGCCAGCAGCTTGGCGGCAGGGGATTTTCACTATGGCTACACCTTC
TRBV19	TRBJ2-1	-	-	CASSITRAHEQFF	TGTGCCAGTAGTATAACCAGGGCTCATGAGCAGTTCTTC
TRBV7-9	TRBJ2-3	-	-	CASSTTGTGITDTQYF	TGTGCCAGCAGCACCACCGGGACTGGAATCACAGATACGCAGTATTTT
TRBV28	TRBJ1-5	-	-	CASSEQQTAVSEHF	TGTGCCAGCAGTGAACAACAAACAGCCGTATCAGAACATTTT
TRBV27	TRBJ2-3	-	-	CASSLVQGEPDTQYF	TGTGCCAGCAGTTTAGTCCAGGGTGAGCCAGATACGCAGTATTTT
TRBV6-5	TRBJ2-5	TRBD2	once	CASRGTRQETQYF	TGTGCCAGCAGGGGGACTAGACAAGAGACCCAGTACTTC
TRBV19	TRBJ1-5	-	-	CATSWTVANQPQHF	TGTGCCACCAGCTGGACAGTAGCTAATCAGCCCCAGCATTTT
TRBV6-6	TRBJ1-1	-	-	CATDGGDTEAFF	TGTGCCACAGATGGGGGGGACACTGAAGCTTTCTTT
TRBV6-5	TRBJ2-7	-	-	CASSYRGTHSYEQYF	TGTGCCAGCAGTTACCGGGGTACCCACTCCTACGAGCAGTACTTC
TRBV28	TRBJ2-1	-	-	CASSPPLSQGQNEQFF	TGTGCCAGCAGTCCCCCTCTGAGTCAGGGCCAAAATGAGCAGTTCTTC
TRBV10-1	TRBJ2-7	-	-	CASSETAGGVSEQYF	TGCGCCAGCAGTGAGACGGCAGGAGGAGTCTCCGAGCAGTACTTC
TRBV7-3	TRBJ2-3	TRBD2	-	CASSLAPGGGTDTQYF	TGTGCCAGCAGCTTAGCTCCGGGGGGGGGTACAGATACGCAGTATTTT
TRBV6-5	TRBJ2-3	-	once	CASTGSSRSQNTQYF	TGTGCCAGCACGGGGAGTTCAAGGTCACAAAATACGCAGTATTTT
TRBV6-4	TRBJ1-6	-	-	CASSKQVNSPLHF	TGTGCCAGCAGCAAACAGGTTAATTCACCCCTCCACTTT
TRBV28	TRBJ2-7	-	-	CASSSRALNSYEQYF	TGTGCCAGCAGTTCGAGAGCGCTAAACTCCTACGAGCAGTACTTC
TRBV2	TRBJ2-5	-	-	CASSVDSAGTQYF	TGTGCCAGCAGTGTGGACTCAGCGGGGACCCAGTACTTC
TRBV27	TRBJ2-1	-	-	CASSLSSIEYNEQFF	TGTGCCAGCAGTTTATCTTCGATAGAATACAATGAGCAGTTCTTC
TRBV6-1	TRBJ1-2	TRBD1	-	CASSDRGTSTFNYGYTF	TGTGCCAGCAGTGACAGGGGGACGTCTACATTTAACTATGGCTACACCTTC
TRBV6-5	TRBJ1-1	-	-	CASSYATSGNTEAFF	TGTGCCAGCAGTTACGCAACTTCAGGGAACACTGAAGCTTTCTTT
TRBV15	TRBJ2-1	TRBD2	-	CATSRDGGGSTLTYNEQFF	TGTGCCACCAGCAGAGATGGGGGGGGGTCTACCCTTACCTACAATGAGCAGTTCTTC
TRBV20-1	TRBJ2-7	-	-	CSARDEVPYF	TGCAGTGCTAGAGATGAGGTGCCGTACTTC